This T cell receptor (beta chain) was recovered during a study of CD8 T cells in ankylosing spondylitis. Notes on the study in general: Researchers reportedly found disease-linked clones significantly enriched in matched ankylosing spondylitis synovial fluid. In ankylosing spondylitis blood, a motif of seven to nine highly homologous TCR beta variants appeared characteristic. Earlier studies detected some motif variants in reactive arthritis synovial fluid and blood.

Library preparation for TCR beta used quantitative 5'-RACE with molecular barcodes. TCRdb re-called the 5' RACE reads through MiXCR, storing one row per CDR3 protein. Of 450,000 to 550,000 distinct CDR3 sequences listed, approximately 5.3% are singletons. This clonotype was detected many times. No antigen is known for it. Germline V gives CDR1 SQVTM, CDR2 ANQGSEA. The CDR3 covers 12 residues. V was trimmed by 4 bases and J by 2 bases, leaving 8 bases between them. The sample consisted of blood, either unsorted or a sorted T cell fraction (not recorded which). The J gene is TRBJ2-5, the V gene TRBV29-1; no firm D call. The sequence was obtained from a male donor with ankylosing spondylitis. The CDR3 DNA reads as TGCAGCGTTGGGACGGAACAAGAGACCCAGTACTTC. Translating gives CSVGTEQETQYF.